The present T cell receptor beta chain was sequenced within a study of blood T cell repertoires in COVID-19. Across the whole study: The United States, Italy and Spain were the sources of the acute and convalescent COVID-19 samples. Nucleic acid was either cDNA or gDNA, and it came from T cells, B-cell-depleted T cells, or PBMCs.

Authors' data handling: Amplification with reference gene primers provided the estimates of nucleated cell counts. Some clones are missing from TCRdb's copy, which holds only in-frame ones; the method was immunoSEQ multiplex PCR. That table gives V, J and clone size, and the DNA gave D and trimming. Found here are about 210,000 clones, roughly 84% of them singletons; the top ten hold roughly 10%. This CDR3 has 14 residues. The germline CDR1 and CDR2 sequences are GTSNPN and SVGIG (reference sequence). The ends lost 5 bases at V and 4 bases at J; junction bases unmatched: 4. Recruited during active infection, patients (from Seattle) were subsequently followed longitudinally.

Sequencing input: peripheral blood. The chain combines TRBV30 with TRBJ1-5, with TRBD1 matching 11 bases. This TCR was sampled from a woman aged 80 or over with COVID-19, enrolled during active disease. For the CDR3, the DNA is TGTGCCTGGCGCGGGACAGGGGGGAATCAGCCCCAGCATTTT. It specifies CAWRGTGGNQPQHF.